Listed below are T cell receptor beta chains from one sample, sequenced in a study of blood T cell repertoires in COVID-19. This table comes from immunoSEQ multiplex PCR, and its TCRdb copy is limited to in-frame clones, with some not included. Here the sample spans around 160,000 clones, around 87% being singletons. What was sequenced was PBMCs or T cells enriched from blood (not recorded which). Source of these receptors: a woman in her thirties with acute COVID-19. The CDR3 runs from the conserved cysteine through the conserved F or W. The D gene is left open where the match is weak. Clone sizes are given selectively: once, few, many, or a class where the clone is expanded.

j_gene	v_gene	abundance	d_gene	CDR3aa	CDR3nt
TRBJ1-4	TRBV14	.	.	CASSPRAGTNEKLFF	TGTGCCAGCAGCCCCAGGGCAGGGACTAATGAAAAACTGTTTTTT
TRBJ2-7	TRBV4-2	.	TRBD2	CASSQDASGSPYEQYF	TGTGCCAGCAGCCAAGATGCTAGCGGGAGCCCCTACGAGCAGTACTTC
TRBJ2-1	TRBV7-9	.	TRBD2	CASSWLLAGAIRAYNEQFF	TGTGCCAGCAGCTGGCTACTAGCGGGAGCGATTAGAGCCTACAATGAGCAGTTCTTC
TRBJ1-5	TRBV7-9	.	.	CASSLAAGQPQHF	TGTGCCAGCAGCTTAGCGGCAGGTCAGCCCCAGCATTTT
TRBJ2-7	TRBV19	.	.	CASSNYRASFEQYF	TGTGCCAGTAGCAACTACCGAGCTAGCTTCGAGCAGTACTTC
TRBJ2-7	TRBV2	.	.	CASSITVYEQYF	TGTGCCAGCAGTATAACAGTCTACGAGCAGTACTTC
TRBJ2-7	TRBV10-3	.	TRBD2	CAISESDGRAPEQYF	TGTGCCATCAGTGAGTCGGACGGGAGGGCCCCCGAGCAGTACTTC
TRBJ2-7	TRBV11-2	.	.	CASSEGLGSSYEQYF	TGTGCCAGCAGCGAGGGACTGGGGAGCTCCTACGAGCAGTACTTC
TRBJ1-2	TRBV6-1	.	.	CASSEAEGSGYTF	TGTGCCAGCAGTGAAGCGGAAGGGAGTGGCTACACCTTC
TRBJ2-1	TRBV7-3	.	TRBD2	CASSSDAAGVIGEQFF	TGTGCCAGCAGCTCCGATGCCGCGGGAGTTATTGGTGAGCAGTTCTTC
TRBJ2-3	TRBV5-3	.	.	CARSSRDTQYF	TGTGCCAGAAGCTCCCGGGATACGCAGTATTTT
TRBJ2-7	TRBV28	.	.	CASRGDNSYEQYF	TGTGCCAGCAGAGGGGACAACTCCTACGAGCAGTACTTC
TRBJ2-5	TRBV18	.	.	CASSPSLQETQYF	TGTGCCAGCTCACCAAGCCTCCAAGAGACCCAGTACTTC
TRBJ2-5	TRBV21-1	.	.	CASSKEGPQGRTPTQYF	TGTGCCAGCAGCAAAGAGGGACCACAGGGGCGCACACCGACCCAGTACTTC
TRBJ2-1	TRBV5-1	.	.	CASSLEGGTVYNEQFF	TGCGCCAGCAGCTTGGAAGGCGGGACCGTCTACAATGAGCAGTTCTTC
TRBJ1-5	TRBV24-1	.	TRBD1	CATSTGDNQPQHF	TGTGCCACCAGCACAGGGGACAATCAGCCCCAGCATTTT
TRBJ1-2	TRBV28	few	TRBD1	CASSLPFSQGAEGYTF	TGTGCCAGCAGTTTACCGTTTTCTCAGGGGGCGGAGGGCTACACCTTC
TRBJ2-3	TRBV7-2	.	.	CASSSSTDTQYF	TGTGCCAGCAGCTCCTCCACAGATACGCAGTATTTT
TRBJ1-1	TRBV7-9	once	TRBD1	CASSFGQGSEAFF	TGTGCCAGCAGCTTTGGACAGGGGTCTGAAGCTTTCTTT
TRBJ1-2	TRBV19	.	TRBD1	CASGETGGGYGYTF	TGTGCCAGTGGCGAGACAGGGGGTGGCTATGGCTACACCTTC
TRBJ2-2	TRBV7-3	once	.	CASSLRPGELFF	TGTGCCAGCAGCTTACGTCCCGGGGAGCTGTTTTTT
TRBJ2-2	TRBV4-1	.	.	CATRGLDAGELFF	TGCGCCACCAGGGGACTGGACGCCGGGGAGCTGTTTTTT
TRBJ1-4	TRBV27	.	.	CASSPHRVGGRYNEKLFF	TGTGCCAGCAGTCCCCACAGGGTGGGGGGGCGTTATAATGAAAAACTGTTTTTT
TRBJ2-7	TRBV27	.	TRBD2	CASSPGGGYDEQYF	TGTGCCAGCAGCCCGGGGGGGGGCTACGACGAGCAGTACTTC
TRBJ2-3	TRBV27	.	TRBD2	CASSSKAGGTDTQYF	TGTGCCAGCAGTTCCAAAGCGGGGGGCACAGATACGCAGTATTTT
TRBJ1-1	TRBV6-5	.	.	CASSFDGVAEAFF	TGTGCCAGCAGTTTCGACGGAGTTGCTGAAGCTTTCTTT
TRBJ2-1	TRBV4-2	.	.	CASSRLPGTETYNEQFF	TGTGCCAGCAGCCGACTTCCTGGGACTGAGACCTACAATGAGCAGTTCTTC
TRBJ2-7	TRBV27	.	TRBD1	CASRPGQGPGEQYF	TGTGCCAGCCGGCCGGGACAGGGTCCCGGCGAGCAGTACTTC
TRBJ2-7	TRBV15	.	TRBD2	CATSRDPGTSLSEQYF	TGTGCCACCAGCAGAGATCCCGGGACTAGCTTGTCCGAGCAGTACTTC
TRBJ2-7	TRBV29-1	.	TRBD1	CSVAWTGGFVEQYF	TGCAGCGTGGCCTGGACAGGGGGTTTTGTTGAGCAGTACTTC
TRBJ1-5	TRBV7-2	.	.	CASSLEGQLNQPQHF	TGTGCCAGCAGCTTAGAAGGACAACTCAATCAGCCCCAGCATTTT
TRBJ1-1	TRBV7-9	.	.	CASSSRRELNTEAFF	TGTGCCAGCAGCTCGAGACGGGAATTGAACACTGAAGCTTTCTTT
TRBJ2-2	TRBV28	.	TRBD1	CASSLPPWGTVDTGELFF	TGTGCCAGCAGTTTACCACCTTGGGGGACAGTCGACACCGGGGAGCTGTTTTTT
TRBJ2-5	TRBV2	.	.	CASSEVRVSETQYF	TGTGCCAGCAGTGAGGTTAGAGTCTCGGAGACCCAGTACTTC
TRBJ1-2	TRBV28	.	.	CASQVGGSGGYTF	TGTGCCAGTCAAGTCGGGGGGTCGGGTGGCTACACCTTC
TRBJ2-7	TRBV25-1	once	.	CASNNAGEQYF	TGTGCCAGCAATAACGCAGGGGAGCAGTACTTC
TRBJ1-3	TRBV5-1	.	TRBD1	CASSRDSYSGNTIYF	TGCGCCAGCAGCAGGGACAGTTACTCTGGAAACACCATATATTTT
TRBJ2-1	TRBV7-9	few	.	CASSSGTGSYNEQFF	TGTGCCAGCAGCTCCGGGACTGGCTCCTACAATGAGCAGTTCTTC
TRBJ1-6	TRBV28	.	TRBD1	CASRPDRGIGSPLHF	TGTGCCAGCAGGCCGGACAGGGGAATCGGTTCACCCCTCCACTTT
TRBJ2-1	TRBV10-3	.	TRBD2	CAISKIRAGAPDPYNEQFF	TGTGCCATCAGTAAAATTCGAGCGGGAGCGCCAGACCCCTACAATGAGCAGTTCTTC
TRBJ1-2	TRBV4-2	.	TRBD1	CASKPGQVNYGYTF	TGTGCCAGCAAGCCGGGACAGGTGAACTATGGCTACACCTTC
TRBJ1-2	TRBV9	.	TRBD1	CASSVGQGNYGYTF	TGTGCCAGCAGCGTAGGACAGGGTAACTATGGCTACACCTTC
TRBJ2-7	TRBV19	.	.	CASSTRELAYEQYF	TGTGCCAGTAGTACTCGGGAGTTAGCCTACGAGCAGTACTTC
TRBJ1-6	TRBV28	.	TRBD1	CASHWGQGPSPLHF	TGTGCCAGTCATTGGGGACAGGGGCCCTCACCCCTCCACTTT
TRBJ1-2	TRBV11-2	.	.	CASSLGRGVGYGYTF	TGTGCCAGCAGCTTAGGCAGGGGTGTTGGGTATGGCTACACCTTC
TRBJ1-1	TRBV6-1	.	.	CASSDLSRQVNTEAFF	TGTGCCAGCAGTGATTTATCCCGACAGGTGAACACTGAAGCTTTCTTT
TRBJ2-1	TRBV19	.	TRBD2	CASRGRGVAGALNEQFF	TGTGCCAGTAGAGGTCGGGGAGTAGCGGGAGCCCTTAATGAGCAGTTCTTC
TRBJ2-2	TRBV28	.	TRBD2	CASSFAGGNTGELFF	TGTGCCAGCAGTTTTGCGGGAGGGAACACCGGGGAGCTGTTTTTT
TRBJ2-4	TRBV15	.	.	CATGGLSKNIQYF	TGTGCCACCGGGGGGTTGTCCAAAAACATTCAGTACTTC
TRBJ2-3	TRBV4-3	.	TRBD1	CASSQGPIRDRENTQYF	TGCGCCAGCAGCCAAGGGCCTATAAGGGACAGGGAAAATACGCAGTATTTT
TRBJ2-3	TRBV9	.	TRBD1	CASSSTSDRELTDTQYF	TGTGCCAGCAGCTCAACCTCGGACAGGGAGCTGACAGATACGCAGTATTTT
TRBJ2-1	TRBV11-1	.	.	CASSLVVSSYNEQFF	TGTGCCAGCAGCTTAGTAGTGAGCTCCTACAATGAGCAGTTCTTC